The next 14 T cell receptor beta chains were all read from a single sample in a study of blood T cells in healthy people across ages (dated by TCRdb to between 2014 and 2017). The library was made by 5' RACE. Instrument on record: Illumina HiSeq 2500. A second PCR of about 6 to 12 cycles was performed with a sample-barcoded 5' primer and a J-beta primer mix. TCRdb passed the public sequencing reads through fastp at Q25 and MiXCR, retaining productive beta sequences. Under each unique CDR3 protein, matching rows form one entry showing the most common genes and DNA. Here the sample has roughly 800,000 distinct CDR3 sequences; 58% occur a single time. In total, the top ten clones hold roughly 22% of the sample. The sample taken for sequencing was blood. The origin of the receptors is a man aged 30 to 45 in good health.

This rearrangement joins TRBV10-2 to TRBJ1-1, with D perhaps matching TRBD1 (5 bases). The CDR3 runs to 14 residues. Trimming shortened V by 5 bases and J by 1 base, and 11 bases separated the two germline ends. CDR1 and CDR2 (germline): WSHSY, SAAADI. The CDR3 nucleotides read TGCGCCAGCAGTCCCCCCGGGACGAACACTGAAGCTTTCTTT. Protein: CASSPPGTNTEAFF.

The chain joins TRBV12-3 or TRBV12-4 to TRBJ2-5, with D maybe TRBD1 (7 bases). The V end was cut by 7 bases, the J end by 5 bases, with 14 bases between. This CDR3 has 13 residues. In DNA form, the CDR3 reads TGTGCCAGCAACCTGGAGGGGGCGGAGACCCAGTACTTC. Protein: CASNLEGAETQYF.

The chain employs TRBV7-6 and TRBJ2-7; TRBD1 matches at 8 bases. The DNA end lines up better with TRBJ2-5; the J call may be wrong. Germline lookup yields CDR1 SGHVS and CDR2 FNYEAQ. CDR3 length: 14 amino acids. CDR3 residues: CASSRTGKGETQYF. CDR3 DNA: TGTGCCAGCAGCCGGACAGGGAAGGGGGAGACCCAGTACTTC.

The rearrangement links TRBV28 to TRBJ2-7; D call uncertain. Trimming stripped 7 bases from V and 3 bases from J, with 19 bases between. This CDR3 contains 15 residues. The germline gives CDR1 MDHEN, CDR2 SYDVKM. CDR3 bases: TGTGCCAGCACCTCACCCGGGTGGGGTTACTACGAGCAGTACTTC. This translates into CASTSPGWGYYEQYF.

The rearrangement uses TRBV6-1 and TRBJ1-2; 10 nucleotides agree with TRBD1. Trimming took 8 bases from V and 6 from J; bases not matched to a gene: 9. This CDR3 comprises 14 residues. Germline V gene sequence: CDR1 MNHNS, CDR2 SASEGT. The CDR3 coding sequence is TGTGCCAGCTCCCAGGACAGGGGGATAGATGGCTACACCTTC. Encoded protein: CASSQDRGIDGYTF.

Written as DNA, the CDR3 is TGTGCCAGCAGGCCCGGGGGCGGGAATGAGCAGTTCTTC. Protein: CASRPGGGNEQFF. The chain recombines TRBV12-3 or TRBV12-4 with TRBJ2-1, with D perhaps TRBD1 or TRBD2 (6 bases each). V was clipped by 6 bases and J by 7 bases, with 13 bases between them. The CDR3 is 13 amino acids.

The chain links TRBV20-1 to TRBJ2-3; D ambiguous. The V end was cut by 6 bases, the J end by 2 bases, with 15 bases between. CDR1 is DFQATT, CDR2 SNEGSKA, per germline (reference sequence). CDR3 length: 14 amino acids. CDR3: CSALPLTDTDTQYF. The CDR3, as DNA: TGCAGTGCGCTACCCCTGACGGACACAGATACGCAGTATTTT.

This clonotype was observed a single time. This chain joins TRBV7-9 and TRBJ1-1; D ambiguous. Trimming pared 5 bases from V and 1 base from J, leaving 8 bases between. The CDR3 extends over 13 amino acids. Per germline, CDR1 SEHNR and CDR2 FQNEAQ (reference sequence). CDR3 in amino acids: CASSVIENTEAFF. The CDR3 nucleotides read TGTGCCAGCAGCGTTATCGAGAACACTGAAGCTTTCTTT.

A word on this clonotype: Its ends do not fully match the called genes, so a read error is possible. The chain recombines TRBV9 with TRBJ1-6; the D is unclear. The CDR3 has 12 amino acids. CDR1 is SGDLS and CDR2 is YYNGEE in the germline V gene. CDR3 DNA sequence: TGCGCCAGCAGCGTAGGGCGATCACCCCTCCACTTT. It encodes CASSVGRSPLHF.

This chain joins TRBV6-5 and TRBJ2-7, with TRBD1 matching over 9 bases. The CDR3 extends over 14 amino acids. Per germline, CDR1 MNHEY and CDR2 SVGAGI. V shed 7 bases, J shed 1 base, and the junction held 5 bases outside the gene matches. The CDR3 DNA follows: TGTGCCAGCACGACGGGACAGGGTTCCTACGAGCAGTACTTC. It codes for CASTTGQGSYEQYF.

This clonotype was found a few times. The chain has TRBV5-6 and TRBJ2-5; 7 nucleotides align to TRBD1. The CDR3 covers 14 residues. The V gene's germline CDR1 is SGHDT and CDR2 YYEEEE. V shed 3 bases, J shed 4 bases, and the junction held 6 bases outside the gene matches. The CDR3 sequence is CASSWETGLETQYF. DNA of the CDR3: TGTGCCAGCAGCTGGGAGACAGGGTTAGAGACCCAGTACTTC.

This rearrangement joins TRBV7-2 to TRBJ2-5, with D possibly being TRBD2 (6 bases). Trimming cost V 4 bases and J 6 bases, with 21 bases left between them. The length of the CDR3 is 16 residues. CDR1 and CDR2 (germline): SGHTA, FQGNSA. In nucleotides, the CDR3 is TGTGCCAGCAGCTCCCGGGCCCACCCCGGGAGTAAGACCCAGTACTTC. The encoded protein is CASSSRAHPGSKTQYF.

This clonotype was seen a handful of times. V gene TRBV29-1 combines with J gene TRBJ2-5; 9 bases fit TRBD2. The germline V gene encodes CDR1 SQVTM and CDR2 ANQGSEA. V was clipped by 3 bases and J by 2 bases; unmatched bases: 4. This CDR3 is built from 14 residues. In nucleotides, the CDR3 is TGCAGCGTTGAGCTAGCGGGGCGTCAAGAGACCCAGTACTTC. Amino acids: CSVELAGRQETQYF.

This sequence joins TRBV3-1 and TRBJ2-5; no clear D. The ends were cut back, 1 base at V and 2 bases at J, with 20 bases in the middle. The CDR3 has 18 residues. Germline V lookup: CDR1 LGHDT, CDR2 YNNKEL (reference sequence). The CDR3 loop is CASSQVTPNAPRQETQYF. As DNA, the CDR3 is TGTGCCAGCAGCCAAGTAACGCCTAATGCCCCGAGGCAAGAGACCCAGTACTTC.